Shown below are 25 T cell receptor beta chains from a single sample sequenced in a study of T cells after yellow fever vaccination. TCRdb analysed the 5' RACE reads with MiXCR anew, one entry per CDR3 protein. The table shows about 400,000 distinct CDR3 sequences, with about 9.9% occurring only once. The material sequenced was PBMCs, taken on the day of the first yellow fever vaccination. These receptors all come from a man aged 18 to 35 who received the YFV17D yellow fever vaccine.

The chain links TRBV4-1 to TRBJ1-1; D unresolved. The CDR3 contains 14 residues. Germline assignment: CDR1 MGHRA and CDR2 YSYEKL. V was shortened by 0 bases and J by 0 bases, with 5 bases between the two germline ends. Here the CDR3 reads CASSQESVNTEAFF. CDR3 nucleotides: TGCGCCAGCAGCCAAGAATCCGTGAACACTGAAGCTTTCTTT.

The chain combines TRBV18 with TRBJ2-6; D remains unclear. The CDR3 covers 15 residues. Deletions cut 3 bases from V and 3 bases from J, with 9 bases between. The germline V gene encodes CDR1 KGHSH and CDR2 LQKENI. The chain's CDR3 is CASSPLGGGANVLTF. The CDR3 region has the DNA TGTGCCAGCTCACCTCTGGGCGGTGGGGCCAACGTCCTGACTTTC.

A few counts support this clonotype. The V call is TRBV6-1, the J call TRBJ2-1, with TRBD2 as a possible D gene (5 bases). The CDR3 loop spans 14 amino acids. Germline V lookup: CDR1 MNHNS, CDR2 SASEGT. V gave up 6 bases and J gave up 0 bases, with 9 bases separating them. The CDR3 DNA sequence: TGTGCCAGCAGAGCGCGGGTCTCCTACAATGAGCAGTTCTTC. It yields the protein CASRARVSYNEQFF.

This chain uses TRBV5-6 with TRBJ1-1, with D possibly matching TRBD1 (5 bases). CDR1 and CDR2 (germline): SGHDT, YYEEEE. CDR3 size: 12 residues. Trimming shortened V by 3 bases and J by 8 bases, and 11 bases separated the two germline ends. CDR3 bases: TGTGCCAGCAGCTCAGGGAATAGGGAAGCTTTCTTT. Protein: CASSSGNREAFF.

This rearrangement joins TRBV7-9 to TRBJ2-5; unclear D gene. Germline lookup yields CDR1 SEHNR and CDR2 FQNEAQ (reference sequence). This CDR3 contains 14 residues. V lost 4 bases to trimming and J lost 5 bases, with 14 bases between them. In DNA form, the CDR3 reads TGTGCCAGCAGCTCGGACGCGAAAGTGGAGACCCAGTACTTC. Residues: CASSSDAKVETQYF.

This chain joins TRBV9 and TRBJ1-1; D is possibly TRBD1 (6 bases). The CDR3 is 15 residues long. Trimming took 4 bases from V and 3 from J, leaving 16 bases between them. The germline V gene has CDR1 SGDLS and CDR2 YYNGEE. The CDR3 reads CASSRLGGGHTEAFF. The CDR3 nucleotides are TGTGCCAGCAGCCGACTGGGGGGGGGGCACACTGAAGCTTTCTTT.

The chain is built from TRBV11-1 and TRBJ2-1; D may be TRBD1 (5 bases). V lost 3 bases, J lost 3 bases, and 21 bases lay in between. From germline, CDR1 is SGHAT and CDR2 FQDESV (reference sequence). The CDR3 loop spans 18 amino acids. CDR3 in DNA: TGTGCCAGCAGCTTCAGGGCCCCTGCTAACTACGACTACAATGAGCAGTTCTTC. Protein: CASSFRAPANYDYNEQFF.

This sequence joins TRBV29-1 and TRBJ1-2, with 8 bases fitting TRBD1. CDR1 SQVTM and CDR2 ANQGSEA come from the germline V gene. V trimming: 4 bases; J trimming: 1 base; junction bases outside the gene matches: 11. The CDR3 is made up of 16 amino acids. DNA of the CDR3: TGCAGCGTTGCCGGGAGGACAGGGTCCCGTAACTATGGCTACACCTTC. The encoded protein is CSVAGRTGSRNYGYTF.

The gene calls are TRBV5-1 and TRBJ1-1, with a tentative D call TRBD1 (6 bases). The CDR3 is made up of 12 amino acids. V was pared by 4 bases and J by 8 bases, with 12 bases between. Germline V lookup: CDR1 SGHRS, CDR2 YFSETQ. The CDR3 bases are TGCGCCAGCAGCCGGTCTCAGGGGGAAGCTTTCTTT. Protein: CASSRSQGEAFF.

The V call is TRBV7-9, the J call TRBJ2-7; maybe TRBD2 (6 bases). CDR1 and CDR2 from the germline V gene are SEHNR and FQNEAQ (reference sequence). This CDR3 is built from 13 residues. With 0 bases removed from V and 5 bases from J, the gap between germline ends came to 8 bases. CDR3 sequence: CASSLAGGHEQYV. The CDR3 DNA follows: TGTGCCAGCAGCTTAGCGGGGGGTCACGAGCAGTACGTC.

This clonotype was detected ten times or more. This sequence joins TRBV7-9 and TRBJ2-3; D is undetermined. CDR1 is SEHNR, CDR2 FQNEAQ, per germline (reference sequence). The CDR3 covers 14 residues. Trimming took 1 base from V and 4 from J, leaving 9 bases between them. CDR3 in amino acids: CASSLELVADTQYF. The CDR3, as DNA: TGTGCCAGCAGCTTAGAATTAGTGGCAGATACGCAGTATTTT. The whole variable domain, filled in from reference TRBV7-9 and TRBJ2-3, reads DTGVSQNPRHKITKRGQNVTFRCDPISEHNRLYWYRQTLGQGPEFLTYFQNEAQLEKSRLLSDRFSAERPKGSFSTLEIQRTEQGDSAMYLCASSLELVADTQYFGPGTRLTVL.

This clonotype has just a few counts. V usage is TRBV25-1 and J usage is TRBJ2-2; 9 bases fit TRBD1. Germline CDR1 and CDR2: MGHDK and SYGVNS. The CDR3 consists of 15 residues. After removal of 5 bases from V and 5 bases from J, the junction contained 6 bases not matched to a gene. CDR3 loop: CASSQTGGGTGELFF. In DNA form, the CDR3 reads TGTGCCAGCAGTCAGACAGGGGGAGGGACCGGGGAGCTGTTTTTT.

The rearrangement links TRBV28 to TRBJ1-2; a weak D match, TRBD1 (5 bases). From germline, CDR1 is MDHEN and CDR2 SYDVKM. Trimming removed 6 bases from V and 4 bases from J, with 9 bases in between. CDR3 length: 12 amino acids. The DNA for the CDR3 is TGTGCCAGCAGACGACAGTTCTATGGCTACACCTTC. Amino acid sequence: CASRRQFYGYTF.

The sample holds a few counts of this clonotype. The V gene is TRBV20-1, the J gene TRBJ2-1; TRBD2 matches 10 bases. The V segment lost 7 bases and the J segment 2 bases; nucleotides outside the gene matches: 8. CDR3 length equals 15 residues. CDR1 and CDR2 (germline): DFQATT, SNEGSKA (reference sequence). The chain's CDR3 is CSGASGGLAYNEQFF. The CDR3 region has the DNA TGCAGTGGGGCTAGCGGGGGCCTAGCCTACAATGAGCAGTTCTTC.

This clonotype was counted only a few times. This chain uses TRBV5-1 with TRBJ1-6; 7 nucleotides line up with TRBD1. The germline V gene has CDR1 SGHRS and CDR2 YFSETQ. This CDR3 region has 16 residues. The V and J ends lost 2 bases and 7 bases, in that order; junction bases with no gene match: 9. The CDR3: CASSFTPDRANSPLHF. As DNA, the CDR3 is TGCGCCAGCAGCTTCACCCCCGACAGGGCGAATTCACCCCTCCACTTT.

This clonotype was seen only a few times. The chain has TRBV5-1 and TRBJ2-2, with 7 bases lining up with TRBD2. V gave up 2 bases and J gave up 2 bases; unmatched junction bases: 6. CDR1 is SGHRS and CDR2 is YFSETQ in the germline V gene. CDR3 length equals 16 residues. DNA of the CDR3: TGCGCCAGCAGCTTTTTTGGCGGGGGTAACACCGGGGAGCTGTTTTTT. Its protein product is CASSFFGGGNTGELFF.

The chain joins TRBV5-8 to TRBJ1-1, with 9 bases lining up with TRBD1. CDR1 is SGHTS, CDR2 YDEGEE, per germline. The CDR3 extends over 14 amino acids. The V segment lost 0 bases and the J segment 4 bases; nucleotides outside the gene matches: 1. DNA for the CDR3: TGTGCCAGCAGCTTGGCGGACAGGGGCACTGAAGCTTTCTTT. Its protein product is CASSLADRGTEAFF. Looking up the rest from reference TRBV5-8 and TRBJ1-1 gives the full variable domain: EAGVTQSPTHLIKTRGQQATLRCSPISGHTSVYWYQQALGLGLQFLLWYDEGEERNRGNFPPRFSGRQFPNYSSELNVNALELEDSALYLCASSLADRGTEAFFGQGTRLTVV.

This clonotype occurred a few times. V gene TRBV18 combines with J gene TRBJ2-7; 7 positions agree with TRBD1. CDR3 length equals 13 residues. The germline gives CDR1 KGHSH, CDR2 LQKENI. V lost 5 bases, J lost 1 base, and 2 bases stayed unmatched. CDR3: CASSARGSYEQYV. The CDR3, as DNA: TGTGCCAGCTCAGCCAGGGGGTCCTACGAGCAGTACGTC.

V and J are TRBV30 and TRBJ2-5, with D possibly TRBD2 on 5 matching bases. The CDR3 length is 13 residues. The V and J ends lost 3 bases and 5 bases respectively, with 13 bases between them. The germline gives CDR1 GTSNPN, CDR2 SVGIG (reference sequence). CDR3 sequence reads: CAWRDWLEETQYF. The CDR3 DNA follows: TGTGCCTGGAGGGACTGGCTTGAGGAGACCCAGTACTTC.

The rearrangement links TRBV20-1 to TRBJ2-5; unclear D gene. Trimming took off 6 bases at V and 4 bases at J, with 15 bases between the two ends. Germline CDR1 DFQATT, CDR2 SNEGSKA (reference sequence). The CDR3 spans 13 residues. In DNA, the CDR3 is TGCAGTGCCTCCCCGCCCAGCAGAGAGACCCAGTACTTC. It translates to CSASPPSRETQYF.

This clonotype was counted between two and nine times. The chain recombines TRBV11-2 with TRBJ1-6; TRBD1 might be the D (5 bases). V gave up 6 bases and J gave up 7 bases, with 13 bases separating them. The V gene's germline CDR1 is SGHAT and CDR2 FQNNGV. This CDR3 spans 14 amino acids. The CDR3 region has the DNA TGTGCCAGCAGTGACAGTCCCGGGAATTCACCCCTCCACTTT. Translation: CASSDSPGNSPLHF.

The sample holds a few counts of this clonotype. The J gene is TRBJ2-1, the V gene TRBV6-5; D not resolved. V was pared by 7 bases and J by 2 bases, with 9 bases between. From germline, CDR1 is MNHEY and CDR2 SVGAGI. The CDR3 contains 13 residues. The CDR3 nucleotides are TGTGCCAGCATTCGGGCTACCTACAATGAGCAGTTCTTC. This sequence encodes CASIRATYNEQFF.

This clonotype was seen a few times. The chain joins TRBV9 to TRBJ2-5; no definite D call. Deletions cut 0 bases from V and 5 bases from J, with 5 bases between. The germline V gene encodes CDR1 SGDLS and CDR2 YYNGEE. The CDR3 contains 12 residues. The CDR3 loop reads CASSVEFETQYF. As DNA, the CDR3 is TGTGCCAGCAGCGTAGAGTTTGAGACCCAGTACTTC.

This chain's CDR3 is CASSFTGTGGEKLFF. CDR3 sequence (DNA): TGCGCCAGCAGCTTTACCGGGACAGGGGGGGAAAAACTGTTTTTT. The chain links TRBV5-1 to TRBJ1-4, with 11 bases aligning to TRBD1. CDR1 and CDR2 (germline): SGHRS, YFSETQ. V shed 2 bases and J 8 bases; nucleotides not matched to a gene: 5. The CDR3 runs 15 residues.

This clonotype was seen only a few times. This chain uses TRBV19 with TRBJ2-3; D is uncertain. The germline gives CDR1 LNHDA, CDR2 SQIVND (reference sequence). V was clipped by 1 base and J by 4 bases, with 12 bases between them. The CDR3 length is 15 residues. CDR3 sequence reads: CASSIGRSTADTQYF. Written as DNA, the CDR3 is TGTGCCAGTAGTATAGGAAGATCCACCGCAGATACGCAGTATTTT.